Here is one TCR beta chain with its context. Its antigen is currently unknown. This specimen belongs to a study of siplizumab effects on memory and regulatory T cells. Overall study findings and caveats: Naive T cells apparently outstripped memory cells in diversity and seemed major alloresponse contributors.

Method: immunoSEQ multiplex PCR; TCRdb's copy keeps in-frame clones and lacks some. The data show just over 60,000 clones, with less than 80% seen just once and 0.4% to 0.45% held by the top ten. The receptor was isolated from a human donor in good health. Sequenced material: memory CD4+ T cells sorted from blood.

The CDR3 DNA reads TGTGCCAGCAGCTTCGGGACTAGCGGTACCTACGAGCAGTACTTC. Its protein product is CASSFGTSGTYEQYF. The V call is TRBV11-2, the J call TRBJ2-7; 11 bases are shared with TRBD2. CDR3 length: 15 residues. Unmatched junction bases numbered 3, after V lost 3 bases and J lost 2 bases. CDR1 and CDR2 from the germline V gene are SGHAT and FQNNGV.